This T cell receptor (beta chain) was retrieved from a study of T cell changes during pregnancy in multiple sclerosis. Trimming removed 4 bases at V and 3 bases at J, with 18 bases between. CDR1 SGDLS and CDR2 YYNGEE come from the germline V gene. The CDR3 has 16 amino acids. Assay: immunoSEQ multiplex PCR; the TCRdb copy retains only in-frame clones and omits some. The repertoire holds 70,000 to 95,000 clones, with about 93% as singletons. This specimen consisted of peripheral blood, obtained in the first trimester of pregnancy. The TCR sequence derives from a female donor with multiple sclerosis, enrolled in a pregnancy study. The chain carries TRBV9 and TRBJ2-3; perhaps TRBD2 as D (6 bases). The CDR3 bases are TGTGCCAGCAGCCCCCCCCTAGGCGGGGCTACAGATACGCAGTATTTT. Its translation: CASSPPLGGATDTQYF.